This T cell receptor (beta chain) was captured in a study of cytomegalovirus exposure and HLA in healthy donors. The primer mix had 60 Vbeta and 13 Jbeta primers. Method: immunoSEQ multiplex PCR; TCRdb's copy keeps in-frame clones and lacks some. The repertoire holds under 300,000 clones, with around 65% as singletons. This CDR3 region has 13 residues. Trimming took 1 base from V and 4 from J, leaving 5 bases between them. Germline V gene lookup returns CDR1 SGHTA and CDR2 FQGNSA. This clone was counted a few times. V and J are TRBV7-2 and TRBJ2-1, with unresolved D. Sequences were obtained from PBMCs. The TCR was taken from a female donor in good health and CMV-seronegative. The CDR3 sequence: CASSLELYNEQFF. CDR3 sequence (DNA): TGTGCCAGCAGCTTAGAACTTTACAATGAGCAGTTCTTC.